The 28 T cell receptor beta chains given below trace back to one sample, sequenced in a study of T cell responses to AZD1222 COVID-19 vaccine. Sequencing was performed with immunoSEQ multiplex PCR; in TCRdb, only in-frame clones are kept and a portion is missing. Here the sample spans roughly 170,000 clones, 85% to 90% being singletons. Here the sequenced sample was peripheral blood, taken on day 0 of AZD1222 vaccination. The receptors were gathered from an adult in good health.

This chain joins TRBV4-1 and TRBJ2-7; 8 nucleotides agree with TRBD1. This CDR3 comprises 15 residues. Germline CDR1 and CDR2: MGHRA and YSYEKL. Trimming removed 1 base from V and 4 bases from J; junction bases left unmatched: 6. This chain's CDR3 is CASSQAWDRRYEQYF. The CDR3 region has the DNA TGCGCCAGCAGCCAAGCGTGGGACAGGAGATACGAGCAGTACTTC.

V gene TRBV6-1 combines with J gene TRBJ1-1; TRBD1 matches at 10 bases. Looked up from germline, CDR1 is MNHNS and CDR2 is SASEGT. The CDR3 spans 15 residues. V was clipped by 3 bases and J by 2 bases; unmatched bases: 3. CDR3 sequence: CASSEGQGLNTEAFF. CDR3 DNA: TGTGCCAGCAGTGAGGGACAGGGGCTAAACACTGAAGCTTTCTTT.

This clone has just one count. The genes are TRBV10-1 and TRBJ2-1; D is possibly TRBD2 (6 bases). Germline V gene sequence: CDR1 WNHNN, CDR2 SYGVQD (reference sequence). V lost 6 bases and J lost 7, with 16 bases in between. There are 14 residues in the CDR3. CDR3 protein: CASSLPGAKNEQFF. CDR3 DNA: TGCGCCAGCAGCCTCCCGGGAGCTAAGAATGAGCAGTTCTTC.

This chain connects TRBV7-8 to TRBJ2-2; D not resolved. The CDR3 totals 14 residues. Germline CDR1 and CDR2: SGHVS and FQNEAQ. Deletions cut 3 bases from V and 0 bases from J, with 5 bases between. As DNA, the CDR3 is TGTGCCAGCAGCTTGGTTACGAACACCGGGGAGCTGTTTTTT. It codes for CASSLVTNTGELFF.

V gene TRBV10-1 combines with J gene TRBJ2-7; D might be TRBD2 (5 bases). The CDR3 length is 11 residues. Deletions cut 4 bases from V and 7 bases from J, with 8 bases between. Per germline, CDR1 WNHNN and CDR2 SYGVQD (reference sequence). DNA for the CDR3: TGCGCCAGCAGTGGGCCGGGAGAGCAGTACTTC. It translates to CASSGPGEQYF.

This chain links TRBV4-3 with TRBJ2-1, with 11 bases that match TRBD2. CDR3 length equals 14 residues. V shed 4 bases, J shed 8 bases, and the junction held 4 bases outside the gene matches. Germline V gene lookup returns CDR1 LGHNA and CDR2 YSLEER. Written as DNA, the CDR3 is TGCGCCAGCAGCCTAGCGGGGGGGCCCTATGAGCAGTTCTTC. This encodes CASSLAGGPYEQFF.

The chain carries TRBV7-8 and TRBJ1-2; 7 nucleotides align to TRBD1. The CDR3 is made up of 13 amino acids. Germline trimming cut 5 bases from V and 5 bases from J; bases unmatched to any gene: 5. From germline, CDR1 is SGHVS and CDR2 FQNEAQ. CDR3 amino acids: CASSGDRVYGYTF. The CDR3 DNA reads TGTGCCAGCAGCGGTGACAGGGTTTATGGCTACACCTTC.

The gene calls are TRBV6-4 and TRBJ1-1, with a tentative D call TRBD1 (5 bases). Germline V gene data show CDR1 as MRHNA and CDR2 as SNTAGT. The CDR3 runs to 13 residues. The germline V and J ends were trimmed by 5 bases and 2 bases, with 9 bases remaining between them. CDR3 in amino acids: CASSWDANTEAFF. The CDR3 nucleotides are TGTGCCAGCAGTTGGGACGCAAACACTGAAGCTTTCTTT.

J is TRBJ1-5 and V is TRBV28; D is unresolved. This CDR3 spans 12 amino acids. The germline gives CDR1 MDHEN, CDR2 SYDVKM. Deletions cut 8 bases from V and 5 bases from J, with 10 bases between. The CDR3 coding sequence is TGTGCCAGCGTCTCTGGGTATCAGCCCCAGCATTTT. Its translation is CASVSGYQPQHF.

This clone came up once. The gene calls are TRBV6-5 and TRBJ2-1; D is ambiguous. Germline V CDR1 and CDR2: MNHEY, SVGAGI. This CDR3 is built from 11 residues. V lost 0 bases and J 7 bases, leaving 1 base between the germline ends. The CDR3 loop reads CASSYSNEQFF. In DNA, the CDR3 is TGTGCCAGCAGTTACTCGAATGAGCAGTTCTTC.

This clone turned up a few times. This chain joins TRBV5-4 and TRBJ2-7; 8 bases are shared with TRBD2. Germline V gives CDR1 SGHNT, CDR2 YYREEE (reference sequence). This CDR3 contains 15 residues. Trimming took 5 bases from V and 2 from J; bases not matched to a gene: 9. The CDR3 is CASSPGLAPTYEQYF. The CDR3 region has the DNA TGTGCCAGCAGTCCCGGACTAGCCCCAACCTACGAGCAGTACTTC.

V gene TRBV7-9 combines with J gene TRBJ2-3; D is unclear. This CDR3 has 15 residues. Germline V gives CDR1 SEHNR, CDR2 FQNEAQ (reference sequence). V dropped 5 bases and J dropped 2 bases, with 14 bases sitting between them. Here the CDR3 DNA reads TGTGCCAGCAGCGTAAAGCCCCAACCCACAGATACGCAGTATTTT. This codes for CASSVKPQPTDTQYF.

The gene calls are TRBV28 and TRBJ1-6; D ambiguous. The CDR3 runs 14 residues. V was pared by 5 bases and J by 10 bases, with 15 bases between. Looked up from germline, CDR1 is MDHEN and CDR2 is SYDVKM. The CDR3 bases are TGTGCCAGCAGTCAGACGGTCCTCGGGTCACCCCTCCACTTT. Its protein product is CASSQTVLGSPLHF.

The J gene is TRBJ2-5, the V gene TRBV7-2; no definite D call. Germline V CDR1 and CDR2: SGHTA, FQGNSA. The V gene lost 4 bases and the J gene lost 2 bases, with 11 bases spanning the gap. This CDR3 contains 14 residues. CDR3 in amino acids: CASSSPGAQETQYF. The CDR3 region has the DNA TGTGCCAGCAGCTCACCGGGCGCTCAAGAGACCCAGTACTTC.

CDR3 loop: CASSSGHGGNTEAFF. CDR3 DNA: TGTGCCAGCAGCTCAGGACATGGTGGGAACACTGAAGCTTTCTTT. The V gene is TRBV11-3, the J gene TRBJ1-1, with D tentatively TRBD1 (5 bases). Germline V lookup: CDR1 SGHNT, CDR2 YENEEA. V was pared by 4 bases and J by 1 base, with 13 bases between. The CDR3 is 15 amino acids.

V is TRBV6-6 and J is TRBJ1-1; TRBD1 might be the D (6 bases). Trimming cost V 5 bases and J 4 bases, with 26 bases left between them. CDR1 and CDR2 from the germline V gene are MNHNY and SVGAGI (reference sequence). The CDR3 totals 18 residues. The CDR3 region is CASSPPGGGHFVLTEAFF. The DNA of the CDR3 is TGTGCCAGCAGTCCGCCCGGGGGGGGGCATTTCGTCCTCACTGAAGCTTTCTTT.

The table lists this clone with a count of one. CDR3 region: CASSLEASGSSGNEQFF. In DNA form, the CDR3 reads TGTGCCAGCAGCTTAGAAGCTAGCGGGAGCTCCGGCAATGAGCAGTTCTTC. This sequence joins TRBV7-2 and TRBJ2-1; 10 bases are a match to TRBD2. Germline values: CDR1 SGHTA, CDR2 FQGNSA. The V gene end was trimmed by 1 base and the J gene end by 6 bases; junction bases not matched to a gene: 9. The CDR3 has 17 amino acids.

The chain couples TRBV2 to TRBJ1-4; unclear D gene. Deletions cut 5 bases from V and 0 bases from J, with 10 bases between. The germline V gene has CDR1 SNHLY and CDR2 FYNNEI. There are 15 residues in the CDR3. The CDR3 DNA sequence: TGTGCCAGCAGTTTTACCCCTGCAACTAATGAAAAACTGTTTTTT. The encoded protein is CASSFTPATNEKLFF.

The chain's CDR3 is CASSLEPSSYNEQFF. The CDR3 nucleotides are TGTGCCAGCAGCTTAGAACCGAGCTCCTACAATGAGCAGTTCTTC. The chain joins TRBV11-2 to TRBJ2-1, with D unresolved. The germline gives CDR1 SGHAT, CDR2 FQNNGV. There are 15 residues in the CDR3. V dropped 0 bases and J dropped 0 bases, with 6 bases sitting between them.

The gene calls are TRBV12-3 or TRBV12-4 and TRBJ2-7, with D perhaps matching TRBD2 (5 bases). V lost 5 bases and J 2 bases, leaving 10 bases between the germline ends. The CDR3 contains 13 residues. CDR3: CASSAGGPYEQYF. Here the CDR3 DNA reads TGTGCCAGCAGTGCCGGCGGGCCCTACGAGCAGTACTTC.

As to this clone: An end of the junction does not agree with germline; a read error may underlie this. The chain has TRBV4-1 and TRBJ2-7; D unresolved. The CDR3 extends over 11 amino acids. Germline V CDR1 and CDR2: MGHRA, YSYEKL. The CDR3 protein is CASSHGIVVFF. DNA for the CDR3: TGCGCCAGCAGCCATGGCATAGTAGTTTTCTTC.

This clone was seen once. This rearrangement joins TRBV6-5 to TRBJ2-7; 7 nucleotides line up with TRBD1. Germline CDR1 MNHEY, CDR2 SVGAGI. V shed 10 bases, J shed 2 bases, and the junction held 11 bases outside the gene matches. This CDR3 has 14 amino acids. The CDR3 reads CAISEQGPPYEQYF. In nucleotides, the CDR3 is TGTGCCATTTCGGAACAGGGGCCACCCTACGAGCAGTACTTC.

V usage is TRBV6-6 and J usage is TRBJ1-2; a weak D match, TRBD1 (6 bases). Germline CDR1 reads MNHNY; CDR2 reads SVGAGI (reference sequence). Trimming took 4 bases from V and 7 from J, leaving 22 bases between them. CDR3 size: 16 residues. The CDR3 loop is CASSWEPRGGAVGYTF. The CDR3 DNA is TGTGCCAGCAGTTGGGAGCCCCGAGGGGGGGCCGTTGGCTACACCTTC.

The genes are TRBV19 and TRBJ1-5; a weak D match, TRBD1 (5 bases). Between the trimmed V and J ends, which lost 7 bases and 0 bases, there was a span of 16 bases. The CDR3 extends over 16 amino acids. CDR1 and CDR2 (germline): LNHDA, SQIVND (reference sequence). The CDR3 sequence is CASTLLGGVSNQPQHF. CDR3 nucleotides: TGTGCCAGTACCCTTTTGGGAGGGGTTAGCAATCAGCCCCAGCATTTT.

This sequence joins TRBV9 and TRBJ2-2, with 12 bases matching TRBD2. V shed 4 bases, J shed 8 bases, and the junction held 6 bases outside the gene matches. Germline assignment: CDR1 SGDLS and CDR2 YYNGEE. This CDR3 region has 15 residues. The CDR3 DNA reads as TGTGCCAGCAGCCCCCGGACTAGCGGGGCGGGGGAGCTGTTTTTT. It codes for CASSPRTSGAGELFF.

V is TRBV6-5 and J is TRBJ2-7; TRBD1 might be the D (6 bases). The CDR3 runs 16 residues. The germline V gene encodes CDR1 MNHEY and CDR2 SVGAGI. V gave up 0 bases and J gave up 2 bases, with 14 bases separating them. Here the CDR3 DNA reads TGTGCCAGCAGTTACTCGAGAGGACAGCATGCCTACGAGCAGTACTTC. Its translation: CASSYSRGQHAYEQYF.

The gene calls are TRBV6-5 and TRBJ2-2; 8 bases align to TRBD1. This CDR3 spans 13 amino acids. Germline loops: CDR1 MNHEY, CDR2 SVGAGI. The V and J ends lost 10 bases and 4 bases, in that order; junction bases with no gene match: 5. The CDR3 sequence: CATDRVGTGELFF. The CDR3 DNA follows: TGTGCCACGGACAGGGTGGGCACCGGGGAGCTGTTTTTT.

The CDR3 region is CASSLGPGAVPNSPLHF. CDR3 in DNA: TGTGCCAGCAGCTTAGGGCCCGGAGCAGTCCCCAATTCACCCCTCCACTTT. V gene TRBV11-2 combines with J gene TRBJ1-6; D gene uncertain. Germline CDR1 SGHAT, CDR2 FQNNGV. Trimming left V 1 base short and J 7 bases short, with 17 bases between. The CDR3 runs 17 residues.